This TCR beta chain was recorded in a study of cytomegalovirus exposure and HLA in healthy donors. The study ran its PCR with 60 Vbeta and 13 Jbeta primers. Sequenced by immunoSEQ multiplex PCR; TCRdb stores in-frame clones only, minus some. This sample yields roughly 81,000 clones, of which under 80% are seen a single time; roughly 2% belongs to the top ten. Between the trimmed V and J ends, which lost 5 bases and 7 bases, there was a span of 9 bases. This CDR3 spans 12 amino acids. The germline CDR1 and CDR2 sequences are LNHDA and SQIVND (reference sequence). Study results and limitations: A later analysis linked 16,951 TCR beta sequences to HLA alleles at 0.05 false discovery rate.

Concerning this clone: The antigen remains unidentified.

This TCR came from a boy aged 5 to 17 in good health and CMV-seronegative. The sequencing input was PBMCs. The J gene is TRBJ2-1, the V gene TRBV19; tentatively, D is TRBD2 (5 bases). CDR3 sequence reads: CASSGESNEQFF. The CDR3, as DNA: TGTGCCAGTAGTGGGGAGTCGAATGAGCAGTTCTTC.